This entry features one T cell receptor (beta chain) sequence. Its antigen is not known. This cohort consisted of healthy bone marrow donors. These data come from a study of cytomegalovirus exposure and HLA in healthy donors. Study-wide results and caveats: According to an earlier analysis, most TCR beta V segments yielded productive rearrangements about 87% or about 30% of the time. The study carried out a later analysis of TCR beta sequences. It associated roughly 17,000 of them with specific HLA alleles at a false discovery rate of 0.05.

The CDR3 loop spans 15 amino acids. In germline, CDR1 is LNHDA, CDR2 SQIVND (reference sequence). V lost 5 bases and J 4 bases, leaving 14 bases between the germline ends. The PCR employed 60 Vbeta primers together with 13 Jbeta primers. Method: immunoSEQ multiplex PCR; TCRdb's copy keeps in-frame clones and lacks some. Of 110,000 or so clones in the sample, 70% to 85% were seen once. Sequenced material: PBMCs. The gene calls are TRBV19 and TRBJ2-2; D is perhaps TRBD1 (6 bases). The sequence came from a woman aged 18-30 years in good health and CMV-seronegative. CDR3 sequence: CASSPLQGFTGELFF. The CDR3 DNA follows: TGTGCCAGTAGTCCCTTACAGGGTTTCACCGGGGAGCTGTTTTTT.